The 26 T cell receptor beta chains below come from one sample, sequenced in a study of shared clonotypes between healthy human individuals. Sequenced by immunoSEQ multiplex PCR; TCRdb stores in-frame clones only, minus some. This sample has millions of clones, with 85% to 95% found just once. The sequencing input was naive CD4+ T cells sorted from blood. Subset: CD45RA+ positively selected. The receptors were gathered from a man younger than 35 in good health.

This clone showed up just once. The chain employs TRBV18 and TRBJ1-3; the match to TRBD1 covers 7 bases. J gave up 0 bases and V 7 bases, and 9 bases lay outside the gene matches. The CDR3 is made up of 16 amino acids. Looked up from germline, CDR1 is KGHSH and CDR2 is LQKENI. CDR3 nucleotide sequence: TGTGCCAGCTACCAGGGACAGACTCCCTCTGGAAACACCATATATTTT. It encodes CASYQGQTPSGNTIYF.

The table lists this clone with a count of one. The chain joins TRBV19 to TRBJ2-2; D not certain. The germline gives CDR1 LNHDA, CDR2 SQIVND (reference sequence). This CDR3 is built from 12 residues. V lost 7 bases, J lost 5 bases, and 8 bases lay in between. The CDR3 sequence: CASIGWTGELFF. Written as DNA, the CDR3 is TGTGCCAGTATAGGGTGGACCGGGGAGCTGTTTTTT.

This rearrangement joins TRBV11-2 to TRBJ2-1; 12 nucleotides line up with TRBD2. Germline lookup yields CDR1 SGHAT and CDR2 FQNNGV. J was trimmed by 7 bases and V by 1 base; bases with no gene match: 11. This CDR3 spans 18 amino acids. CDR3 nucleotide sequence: TGTGCCAGCAGCTTAGGAAGGGCTAGCGGGGGGGCAAGGAATGAGCAGTTCTTC. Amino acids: CASSLGRASGGARNEQFF.

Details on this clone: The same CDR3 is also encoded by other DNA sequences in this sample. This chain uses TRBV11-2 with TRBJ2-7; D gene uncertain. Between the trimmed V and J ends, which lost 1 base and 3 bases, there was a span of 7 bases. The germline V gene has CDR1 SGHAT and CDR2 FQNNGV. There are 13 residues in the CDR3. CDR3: CASSLVTSYEQYF. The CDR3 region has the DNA TGTGCCAGCAGCTTAGTAACGAGCTACGAGCAGTACTTC.

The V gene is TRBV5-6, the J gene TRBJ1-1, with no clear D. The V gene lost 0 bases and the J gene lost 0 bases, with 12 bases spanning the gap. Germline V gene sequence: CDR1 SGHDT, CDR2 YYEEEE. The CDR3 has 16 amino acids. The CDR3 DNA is TGTGCCAGCAGCTTGGAGGCGGGTAGGGTGAACACTGAAGCTTTCTTT. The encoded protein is CASSLEAGRVNTEAFF.

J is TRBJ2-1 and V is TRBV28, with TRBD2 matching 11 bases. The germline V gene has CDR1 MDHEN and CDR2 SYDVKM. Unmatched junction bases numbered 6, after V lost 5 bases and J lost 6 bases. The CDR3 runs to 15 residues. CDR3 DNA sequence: TGTGCCAGCAGTCACGGGACTAGCGGTACCAATGAGCAGTTCTTC. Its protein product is CASSHGTSGTNEQFF. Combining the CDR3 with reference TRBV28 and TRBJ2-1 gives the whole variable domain DVKVTQSSRYLVKRTGEKVFLECVQDMDHENMFWYRQDPGLGLRLIYFSYDVKMKEKGDIPEGYSVSREKKERFSLILESASTNQTSMYLCASSHGTSGTNEQFFGPGTRLTVL.

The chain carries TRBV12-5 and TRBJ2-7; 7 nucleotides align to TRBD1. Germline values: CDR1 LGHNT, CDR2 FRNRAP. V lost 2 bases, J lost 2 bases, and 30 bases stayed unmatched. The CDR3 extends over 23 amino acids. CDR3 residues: CASGLYHRGGLITFNVSTYEQYF. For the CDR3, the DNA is TGTGCTAGTGGTTTGTACCACAGGGGTGGACTTATAACTTTTAATGTAAGTACCTACGAGCAGTACTTC. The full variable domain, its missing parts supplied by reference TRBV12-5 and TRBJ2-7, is DARVTQTPRHKVTEMGQEVTMRCQPILGHNTVFWYRQTMMQGLELLAYFRNRAPLDDSGMPKDRFSAEMPDATLATLKIQPSEPRDSAVYFCASGLYHRGGLITFNVSTYEQYFGPGTRLTVT.

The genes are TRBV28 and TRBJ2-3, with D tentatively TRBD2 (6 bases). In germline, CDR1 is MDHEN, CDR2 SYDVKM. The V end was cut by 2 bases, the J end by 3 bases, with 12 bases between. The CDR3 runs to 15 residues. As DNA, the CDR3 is TGTGCCAGCAGTTTACCGACGGGACTTACAGATACGCAGTATTTT. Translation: CASSLPTGLTDTQYF.

CDR3 protein: CASSPNGYNSPLHF. Written as DNA, the CDR3 is TGTGCCAGCTCACCGAATGGGTATAATTCACCCCTCCACTTT. V and J are TRBV18 and TRBJ1-6, with D uncertain. The CDR3 has 14 residues. CDR1 is KGHSH and CDR2 is LQKENI in the germline V gene. Trimming shortened V by 3 bases and J by 4 bases, and 7 bases separated the two germline ends.

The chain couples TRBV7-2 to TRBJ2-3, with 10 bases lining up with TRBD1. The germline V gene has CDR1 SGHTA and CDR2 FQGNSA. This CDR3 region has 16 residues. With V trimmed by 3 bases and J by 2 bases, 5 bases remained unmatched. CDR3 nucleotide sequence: TGTGCCAGCAGCTTGAGGACAGGGGGAACCACAGATACGCAGTATTTT. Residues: CASSLRTGGTTDTQYF. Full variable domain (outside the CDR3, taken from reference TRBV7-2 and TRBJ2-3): GAGVSQSPSNKVTEKGKDVELRCDPISGHTALYWYRQSLGQGLEFLIYFQGNSAPDKSGLPSDRFSAERTGGSVSTLTIQRTQQEDSAVYLCASSLRTGGTTDTQYFGPGTRLTVL.

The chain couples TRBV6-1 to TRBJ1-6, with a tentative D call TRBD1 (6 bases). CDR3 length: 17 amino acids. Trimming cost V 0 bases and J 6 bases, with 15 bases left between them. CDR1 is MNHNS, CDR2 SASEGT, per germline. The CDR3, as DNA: TGTGCCAGCAGTGAAGCACAGGGAGGTCCGTTTAATTCACCCCTCCACTTT. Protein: CASSEAQGGPFNSPLHF.

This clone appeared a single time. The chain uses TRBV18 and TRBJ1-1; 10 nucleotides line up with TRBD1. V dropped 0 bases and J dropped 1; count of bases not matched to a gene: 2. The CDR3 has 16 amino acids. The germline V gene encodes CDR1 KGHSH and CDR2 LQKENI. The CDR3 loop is CASSPPGQGPNTEAFF. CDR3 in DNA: TGTGCCAGCTCACCACCGGGACAGGGGCCGAACACTGAAGCTTTCTTT.

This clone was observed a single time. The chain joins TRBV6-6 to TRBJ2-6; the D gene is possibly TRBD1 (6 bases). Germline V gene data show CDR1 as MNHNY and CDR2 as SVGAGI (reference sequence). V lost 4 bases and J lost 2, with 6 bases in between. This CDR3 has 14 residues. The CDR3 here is CASSSGAGANVLTF. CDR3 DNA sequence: TGTGCCAGCAGTTCAGGGGCTGGGGCCAACGTCCTGACTTTC.

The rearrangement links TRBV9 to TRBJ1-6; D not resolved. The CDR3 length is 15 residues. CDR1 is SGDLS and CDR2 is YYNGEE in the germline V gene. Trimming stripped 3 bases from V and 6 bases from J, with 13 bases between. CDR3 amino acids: CASSGGGTSNSPLHF. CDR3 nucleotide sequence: TGTGCCAGCAGCGGGGGAGGCACGTCTAATTCACCCCTCCACTTT.

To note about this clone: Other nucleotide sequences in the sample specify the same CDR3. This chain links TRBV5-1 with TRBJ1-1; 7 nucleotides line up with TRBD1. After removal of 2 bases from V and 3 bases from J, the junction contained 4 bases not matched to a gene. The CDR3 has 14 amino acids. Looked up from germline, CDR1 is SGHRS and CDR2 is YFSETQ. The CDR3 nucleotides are TGCGCCAGCAGCTTTAGGGGGCTCGACACTGAAGCTTTCTTT. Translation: CASSFRGLDTEAFF. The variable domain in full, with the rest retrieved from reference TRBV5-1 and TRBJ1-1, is KAGVTQTPRYLIKTRGQQVTLSCSPISGHRSVSWYQQTPGQGLQFLFEYFSETQRNKGNFPGRFSGRQFSNSRSEMNVSTLELGDSALYLCASSFRGLDTEAFFGQGTRLTVV.

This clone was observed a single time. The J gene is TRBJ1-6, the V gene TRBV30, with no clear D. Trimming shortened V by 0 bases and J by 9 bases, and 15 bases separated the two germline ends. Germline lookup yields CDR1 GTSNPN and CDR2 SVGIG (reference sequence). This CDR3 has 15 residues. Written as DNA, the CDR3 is TGTGCCTGGAGTGTACTGGAGTTATCTGGTTCACCCCTCCACTTT. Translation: CAWSVLELSGSPLHF.

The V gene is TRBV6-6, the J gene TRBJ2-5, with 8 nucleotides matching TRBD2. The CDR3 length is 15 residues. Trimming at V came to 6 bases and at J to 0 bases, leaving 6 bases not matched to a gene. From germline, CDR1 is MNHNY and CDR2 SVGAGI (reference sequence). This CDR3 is CASSQLAVNQETQYF. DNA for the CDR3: TGTGCCAGCAGCCAACTAGCGGTAAACCAAGAGACCCAGTACTTC.

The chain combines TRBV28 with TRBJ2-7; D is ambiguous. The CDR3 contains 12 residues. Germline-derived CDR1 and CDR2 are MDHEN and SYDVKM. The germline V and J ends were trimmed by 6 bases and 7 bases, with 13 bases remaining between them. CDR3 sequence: CASRSGRIEQYF. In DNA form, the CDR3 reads TGTGCCAGCAGGTCTGGGCGAATTGAGCAGTACTTC.

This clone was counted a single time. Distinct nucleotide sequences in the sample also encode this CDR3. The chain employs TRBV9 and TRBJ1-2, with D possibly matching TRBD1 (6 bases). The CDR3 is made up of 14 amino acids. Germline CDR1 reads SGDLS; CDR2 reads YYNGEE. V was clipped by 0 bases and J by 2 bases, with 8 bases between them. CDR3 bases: TGTGCCAGCAGCGTAGTGGACAGAAACTATGGCTACACCTTC. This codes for CASSVVDRNYGYTF.

CDR3 residues: CASSLYGSPNQPQHF. The CDR3 coding sequence is TGCGCCAGCAGCTTGTATGGTAGTCCCAATCAGCCCCAGCATTTT. V gene TRBV5-1 combines with J gene TRBJ1-5, with D uncertain. Germline-derived CDR1 and CDR2 are SGHRS and YFSETQ. This CDR3 contains 15 residues. With 1 base removed from V and 3 bases from J, the gap between germline ends came to 11 bases.

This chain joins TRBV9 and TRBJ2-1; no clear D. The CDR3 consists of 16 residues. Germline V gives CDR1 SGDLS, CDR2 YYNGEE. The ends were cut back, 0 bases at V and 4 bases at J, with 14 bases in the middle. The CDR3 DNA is TGTGCCAGCAGCGTAGCTGTCTATAAGGGTTACAATGAGCAGTTCTTC. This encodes CASSVAVYKGYNEQFF.

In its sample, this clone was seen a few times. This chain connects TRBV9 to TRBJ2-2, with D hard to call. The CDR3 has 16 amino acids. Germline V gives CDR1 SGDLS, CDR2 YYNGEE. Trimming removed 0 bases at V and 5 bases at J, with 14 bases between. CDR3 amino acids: CASSVGGGKRTGELFF. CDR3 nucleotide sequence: TGTGCCAGCAGCGTAGGGGGTGGTAAGAGAACCGGGGAGCTGTTTTTT.

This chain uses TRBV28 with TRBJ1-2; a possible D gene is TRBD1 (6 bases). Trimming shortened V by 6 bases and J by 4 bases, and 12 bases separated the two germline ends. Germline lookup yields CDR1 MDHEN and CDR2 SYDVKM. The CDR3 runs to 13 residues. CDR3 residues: CASSVQGPYGYTF. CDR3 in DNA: TGTGCCAGCAGCGTACAGGGTCCCTATGGCTACACCTTC.

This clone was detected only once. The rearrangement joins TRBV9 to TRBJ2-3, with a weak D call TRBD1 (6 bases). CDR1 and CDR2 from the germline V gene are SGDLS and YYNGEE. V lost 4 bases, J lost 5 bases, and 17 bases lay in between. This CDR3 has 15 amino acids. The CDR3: CASSRGSVTGDTQYF. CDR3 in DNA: TGTGCCAGCAGCAGGGGGAGCGTTACTGGAGATACGCAGTATTTT.

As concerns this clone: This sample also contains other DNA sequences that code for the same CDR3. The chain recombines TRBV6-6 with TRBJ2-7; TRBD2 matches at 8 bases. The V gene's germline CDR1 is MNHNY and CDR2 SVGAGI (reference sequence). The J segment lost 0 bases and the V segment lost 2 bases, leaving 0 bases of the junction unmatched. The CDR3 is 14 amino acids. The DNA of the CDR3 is TGTGCCAGCAGTTACGGGACTAGCTCCTACGAGCAGTACTTC. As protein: CASSYGTSSYEQYF.

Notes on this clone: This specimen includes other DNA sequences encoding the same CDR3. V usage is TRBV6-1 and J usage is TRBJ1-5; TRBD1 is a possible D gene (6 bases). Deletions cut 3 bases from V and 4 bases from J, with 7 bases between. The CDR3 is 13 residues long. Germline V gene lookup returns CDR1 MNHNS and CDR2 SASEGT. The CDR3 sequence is CASSEDRNQPQHF. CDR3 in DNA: TGTGCCAGCAGTGAGGACAGAAATCAGCCCCAGCATTTT.